This is a list of T cell receptor beta chains from one sample in a study of T-cell reconstitution after alpha-beta-depleted transplantation in children. TCRdb itself ran the PCR reads through MiXCR, one entry per CDR3 protein. The sample records over 550,000 distinct CDR3 sequences, about 11% being singletons. The material sequenced was PBMCs from the stem cell graft donor, taken from the stem cell graft. The receptor set was obtained from a human donor who donated a stem cell graft to a child with acute myeloid leukemia. Each CDR3 is given with its conserved first and last residue. D genes are given only for firm matches. The size of a clone is reported for some rows only, either as once, few or many, or as a class for expanded clones.

clone_size | j_call | v_call | d_call | cdr3_aa | cdr3_nt
few | TRBJ2-7 | TRBV6-2/TRBV6-3 | . | CASSLADVTYEQYF | TGTGCCAGCAGCCTCGCAGACGTAACCTACGAGCAGTACTTC
many | TRBJ2-3 | TRBV24-1 | . | CATSDSYGSADTQYF | TGTGCCACCAGTGATTCCTACGGGTCTGCAGATACGCAGTATTTT
. | TRBJ1-6 | TRBV20-1 | TRBD1 | CSARLRGQGSPLHF | TGCAGTGCTAGACTCAGGGGGCAAGGTTCACCCCTCCACTTT
few | TRBJ2-1 | TRBV20-1 | . | CSASSARMIYNEQFF | TGCAGTGCGTCTAGCGCCCGAATGATCTACAATGAGCAGTTCTTC
few | TRBJ1-5 | TRBV28 | . | CASSSPVRVKDQPQHF | TGTGCCAGCAGCTCCCCCGTCAGGGTAAAGGATCAGCCCCAGCATTTT
few | TRBJ1-2 | TRBV9 | . | CASSVAPSSAGYGYTF | TGTGCCAGCAGCGTAGCTCCCAGCTCTGCTGGCTATGGCTACACCTTC
. | TRBJ2-7 | TRBV29-1 | . | CSVEIGRGEQYF | TGCAGCGTTGAAATCGGGCGAGGGGAGCAGTACTTC
few | TRBJ2-3 | TRBV20-1 | TRBD2 | CSVGPRRENTDTQYF | TGCAGTGTCGGACCGCGGCGGGAGAACACAGATACGCAGTATTTT
. | TRBJ2-2 | TRBV24-1 | . | CATRGATGELFF | TGTGCCACCAGGGGGGCCACCGGGGAGCTGTTTTTT
few | TRBJ2-1 | TRBV29-1 | . | CSVAAGSYNEQFF | TGCAGCGTTGCGGCGGGCTCCTACAATGAGCAGTTCTTC
. | TRBJ2-5 | TRBV30 | . | CAWGTGETQYF | TGTGCCTGGGGGACGGGAGAGACCCAGTACTTC
. | TRBJ2-7 | TRBV7-2 | TRBD1 | CASSLAGQGASEQYF | TGTGCCAGCAGCTTAGCCGGACAGGGGGCGAGCGAGCAGTACTTC
. | TRBJ1-4 | TRBV20-1 | . | CSASPGADEKLFF | TGCAGTGCTAGTCCGGGGGCGGATGAAAAACTGTTTTTT
many | TRBJ2-7 | TRBV20-1 | . | CSAVSGVTSSYEQYF | TGCAGTGCTGTCTCCGGAGTAACTAGCTCCTACGAGCAGTACTTC
many | TRBJ2-5 | TRBV18 | . | CASSPGRAETQYF | TGTGCCAGCTCCCCCGGAAGGGCAGAGACCCAGTACTTC
. | TRBJ2-3 | TRBV7-2 | . | CASSQGLKTDTQYF | TGTGCCAGCAGCCAAGGACTGAAAACAGATACGCAGTATTTT